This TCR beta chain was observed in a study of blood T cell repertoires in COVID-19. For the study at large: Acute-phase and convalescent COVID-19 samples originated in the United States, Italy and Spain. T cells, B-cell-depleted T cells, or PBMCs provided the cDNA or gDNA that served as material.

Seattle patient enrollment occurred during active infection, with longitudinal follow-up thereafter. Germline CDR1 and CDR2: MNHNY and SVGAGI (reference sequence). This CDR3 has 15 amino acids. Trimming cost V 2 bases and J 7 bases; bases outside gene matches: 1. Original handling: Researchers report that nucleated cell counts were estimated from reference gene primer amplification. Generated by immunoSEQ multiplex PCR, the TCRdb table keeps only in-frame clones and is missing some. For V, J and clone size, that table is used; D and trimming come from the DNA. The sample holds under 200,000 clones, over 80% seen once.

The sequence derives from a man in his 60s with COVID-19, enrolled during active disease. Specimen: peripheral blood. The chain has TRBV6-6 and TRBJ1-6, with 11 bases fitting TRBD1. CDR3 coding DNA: TGTGCCAGCAGTTACGGGGACAGGGGGAATTCACCCCTCCACTTT. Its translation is CASSYGDRGNSPLHF.